This T cell receptor beta chain was sequenced during a study of blood T cells in healthy people across ages (dated by TCRdb to between 2015 and 2016). About the study as a whole: In model experiments, template switching captured roughly one uniquely barcoded TCR beta cDNA molecule for every two T cells. The study measured age-related changes in TCR beta repertoire diversity using deep sequencing normalized with unique cDNA molecular identifiers. The donors were divided into four age groups: young (average about 16 years), middle-aged (about 41), aged (about 61) and long-lived (more than 75). Donors of different ages were randomly distributed across sequencing lanes to avoid experimental bias. The study analyzed two additional independent replicas of 1 million unique cDNA reads from the same blood draw for two donors, one aged 18 to 29 and one aged 80 or older.

This clonotype was seen more than once but under ten times. The clone's antigen remains unknown. Base qualities were left out, and no much larger clone turns up one base away. The germline ends are 19 bases apart after V is trimmed by 3 bases and J by 7 bases. From a lookup of the germline V gene (reference sequence), CDR1 and CDR2 are DFQATT and SNEGSKA. From its cysteine to its phenylalanine, the CDR3 spans 14 amino acids. Only the CDR3 DNA is retained, 42 bases long and in frame from the first base. Study-wide conclusions, independent of this receptor: As age increased, observed TCR beta diversity per million T cells dropped in a roughly linear way, and a significant reduction was already evident by age approximately 40. The CMV infection status of donors was not known, potentially confounding age-related changes in expanded clonotypes. Conclusive comparison of naive and antigen-experienced compartments was prevented by the profiling of bulk unsorted PBMCs. There was a strong correlation between observed TCR beta diversity and the percentage of naive T cells measured by flow cytometry. Compared with the aged group, more naive CD4+ T cells, fewer expanded clones and increased TCR diversity were shown by the long-lived group, suggesting age selection. Total diversity estimates from one million sequenced T cells were considered lower bounds and underestimates.

Receptor libraries were prepared by 5' RACE. For sequencing, an Illumina HiSeq 2500 was employed. A second PCR of about 7 to 12 cycles was performed with a sample-barcoded 5' primer and a J-beta primer mix. A template-switch 5' adaptor carrying 12 random nucleotides introduced a unique molecular identifier onto each TCR beta cDNA molecule. Each sample yielded at least 3 million CDR3-containing paired-end reads. The Mint cDNA synthesis kit, primed by a TRBC-specific oligonucleotide, was used to synthesize first-strand cDNA from all RNA. After uracil-DNA glycosylase treatment, a first 18-cycle PCR used universal primers M1SS and BC2_uni_R on all cDNA. The authors processed their data as follows. Normalization of each sample was performed by random selection of 1 million high-quality reads, each carrying a distinct molecular identifier. Instead of being binned into consensus sequences, reads with shared molecular identifiers were discarded. CDR3 identification, clonotype clustering and error correction used MiTCR with a Q25 quality threshold and the strictest error-elimination algorithm. A nonparametric unseen species model with Euler transformation was used to estimate a lower bound on total TCR beta diversity. Using fastp at Q25 and MiXCR, TCRdb reprocessed the public reads and kept productive beta chains. One record per CDR3 amino acid sequence lists the most common genes and DNA. TCRdb's processing, not the authors' own work, is the source of the V and J calls. This sample has some 1.5 million distinct CDR3 sequences in its table, and 28% of those were observed once. The ten most abundant clones make up about 7.7% of the sample.

Systemically healthy Caucasian individuals from Russia, approximately 39 in total and aged roughly 6 to 100 years, were included as donors. Roughly 10 milliliters of peripheral blood were drawn from each donor into EDTA-treated Vacutainer tubes. Ficoll-Paque density-gradient centrifugation was used to isolate PBMCs, with at least 6.5 million per sample. Total RNA, at least 6 micrograms per sample, was extracted from PBMCs with Trizol reagent. The percentages of naive CD45RAhigh/CD27high T cells were determined by flow cytometry on a PBMC aliquot from every donor. This TCR was recovered from a woman aged 30 to 39 in good health. In this chain, TRBV20-1 is recombined with TRBJ2-7, with a tentative D call of TRBD1 or TRBD2, each matching 5 bases. Sequencing was done on a sample of blood. The CDR3 protein sequence reads: CSASRDGRPGEQYF. The base sequence is TGCAGTGCTAGTAGGGACGGCCGTCCGGGTGAGCAGTACTTC.